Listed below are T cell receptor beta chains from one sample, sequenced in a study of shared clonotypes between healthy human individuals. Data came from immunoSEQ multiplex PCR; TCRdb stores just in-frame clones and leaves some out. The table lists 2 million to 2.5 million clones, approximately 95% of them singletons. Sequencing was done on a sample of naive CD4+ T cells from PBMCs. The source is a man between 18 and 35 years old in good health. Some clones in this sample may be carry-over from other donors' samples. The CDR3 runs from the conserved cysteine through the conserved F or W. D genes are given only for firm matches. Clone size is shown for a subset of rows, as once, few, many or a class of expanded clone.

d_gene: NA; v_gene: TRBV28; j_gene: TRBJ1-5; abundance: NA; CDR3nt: TGTGCCAGCAGTTATCCCGAGGGTCAGCCCCAGCATTTT; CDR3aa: CASSYPEGQPQHF
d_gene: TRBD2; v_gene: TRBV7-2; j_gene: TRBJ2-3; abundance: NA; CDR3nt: TGTGCCAGCAGCTCCTTGACTAGCGGTGATACGCAGTATTTT; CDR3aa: CASSSLTSGDTQYF
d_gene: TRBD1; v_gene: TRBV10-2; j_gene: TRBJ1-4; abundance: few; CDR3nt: TGCGCCAGCAGAGCAGACAGGGGGCCAGGGAAACTGTTTTTT; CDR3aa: CASRADRGPGKLFF
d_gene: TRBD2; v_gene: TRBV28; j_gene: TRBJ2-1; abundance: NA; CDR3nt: TGTGCCAGCAGTTTAGCTAGCGGGGGAAGTAACTACAATGAGCAGTTCTTC; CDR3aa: CASSLASGGSNYNEQFF
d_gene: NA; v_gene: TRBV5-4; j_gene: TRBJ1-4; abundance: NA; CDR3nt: TGTGCCAGCAGCGTCGGGACTCCGGGGGTGAATGAAAAACTGTTTTTT; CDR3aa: CASSVGTPGVNEKLFF
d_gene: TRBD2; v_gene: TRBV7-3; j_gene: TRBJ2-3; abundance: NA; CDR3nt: TGTGCCAGCAGCTTAATTCACGGCGGGAGGGCCCCAGATACGCAGTATTTT; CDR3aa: CASSLIHGGRAPDTQYF
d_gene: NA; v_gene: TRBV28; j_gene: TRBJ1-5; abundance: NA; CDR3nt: TGTGCCAGCAGGGGGTATAGCAATCAGCCCCAGCATTTT; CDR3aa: CASRGYSNQPQHF
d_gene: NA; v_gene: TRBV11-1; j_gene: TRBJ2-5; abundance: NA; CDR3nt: TGTGCCAGCAGCCCCCGCACCATCGAAGAGACCCAGTACTTC; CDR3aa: CASSPRTIEETQYF
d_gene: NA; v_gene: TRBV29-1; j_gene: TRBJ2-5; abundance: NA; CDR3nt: TGCAGCGTTGAGACCCGCTACGAGACCCAGTACTTC; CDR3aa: CSVETRYETQYF
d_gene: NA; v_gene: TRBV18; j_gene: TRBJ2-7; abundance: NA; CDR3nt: TGTGCCAGCTCACCACCGGGGCCGGGAGCTACCTACGAGCAGTACTTC; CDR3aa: CASSPPGPGATYEQYF
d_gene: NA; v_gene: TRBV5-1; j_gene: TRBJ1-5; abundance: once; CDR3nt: TGCGCCAGCAGCTTGGAAGGAGGGTATCAGCCCCAGCATTTT; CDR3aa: CASSLEGGYQPQHF
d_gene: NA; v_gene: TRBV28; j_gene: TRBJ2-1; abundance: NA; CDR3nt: TGTGCCAGCAGCCCCCCGGGCTACTACAATGAGCAGTTCTTC; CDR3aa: CASSPPGYYNEQFF
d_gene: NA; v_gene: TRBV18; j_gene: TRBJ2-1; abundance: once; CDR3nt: TGTGCCAGCTCCCGTGACCGGAGCTCCTACAATGAGCAGTTCTTC; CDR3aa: CASSRDRSSYNEQFF
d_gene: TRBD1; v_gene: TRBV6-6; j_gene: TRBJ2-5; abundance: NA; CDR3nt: TGTGCCAGCAGCGGGGACAGGGGAAAAGAGACCCAGTACTTC; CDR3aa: CASSGDRGKETQYF
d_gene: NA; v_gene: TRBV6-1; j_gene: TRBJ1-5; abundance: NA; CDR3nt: TGTGCCAGCAGTGAAACGACAGGCGGGCAGCCCCAGCATTTT; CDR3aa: CASSETTGGQPQHF
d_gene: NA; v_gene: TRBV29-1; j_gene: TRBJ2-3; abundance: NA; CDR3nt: TGCAGCGCCGGAGGGGGCACAGATACGCAGTATTTT; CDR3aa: CSAGGGTDTQYF
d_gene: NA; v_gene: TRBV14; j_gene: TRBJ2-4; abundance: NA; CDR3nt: TGTGCCAGCAGCCAGGGAGGAATAGCCAAAAACATTCAGTACTTC; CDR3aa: CASSQGGIAKNIQYF
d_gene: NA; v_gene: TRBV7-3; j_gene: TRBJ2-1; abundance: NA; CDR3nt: TGTGCCAGCAGCCCCCACTTTGGGGCAGGAGACAATGAGCAGTTCTTC; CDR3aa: CASSPHFGAGDNEQFF